The rows below give T cell receptor beta chains drawn from one sample of a study of blood T cell repertoires in COVID-19. The protocol was immunoSEQ multiplex PCR, while the TCRdb copy is restricted to in-frame clones and leaves out a portion. The table records roughly 150,000 clones, around 84% of them present only once. The sample consisted of peripheral blood. The receptors shown here come from a woman older than 75 with COVID-19, enrolled during active disease. Both conserved end residues are part of each CDR3. The D gene is left open where the match is weak. Only some rows state a clone size, as once, few, many or a class for expanded clones.

v_gene	abundance	len	j_gene	d_gene	CDR3nt	CDR3aa
TRBV10-3	NA	17	TRBJ2-2	NA	TGTGCCATCAGTGAGGAGGGCCCCATGGGGAACACCGGGGAGCTGTTTTTT	CAISEEGPMGNTGELFF
TRBV6-5	NA	14	TRBJ1-2	TRBD1	TGTGCCAGCAGGGGAACAGGGGGCTCTTTCGGCTACACCTTC	CASRGTGGSFGYTF
TRBV28	NA	15	TRBJ1-4	NA	TGTGCCAGCAGTTTATTGTGGCCAACGGGGGGAAAACTGTTTTTT	CASSLLWPTGGKLFF
TRBV4-3	NA	14	TRBJ1-2	NA	TGCGCCAGCAGCCAAGATTGGGGCGGAATGGGCTACACCTTC	CASSQDWGGMGYTF
TRBV28	NA	14	TRBJ1-6	NA	TGTGCCAGCAGTTTATATCCCCGGGGTTCACCCCTCCACTTT	CASSLYPRGSPLHF
TRBV28	NA	14	TRBJ2-5	NA	TGTGCCAGCAGGTTAAGTCTTGTCGGAGAGACCCAGTACTTC	CASRLSLVGETQYF
TRBV3-1/TRBV3-2	NA	17	TRBJ1-4	NA	TGTGCCAGCAGCCCCCTCGGCGTAGGGGCGGTTCAGGAAAAACTGTTTTTT	CASSPLGVGAVQEKLFF
TRBV5-1	NA	16	TRBJ2-2	NA	TGCGCCAGCAGCTTCCTCATGGCAGGGGCGACCGGGGAGCTGTTTTTT	CASSFLMAGATGELFF
TRBV7-3	NA	16	TRBJ2-3	TRBD2	TGTGCCAGCAGCTTCCACACGGAGAGGCGGGGGGAAACGCAGTATTTT	CASSFHTERRGETQYF
TRBV20-1	NA	14	TRBJ1-1	TRBD1	TGCAGTGCTAGTTACAGGGGATCGGGGACTGAAGCTTTCTTT	CSASYRGSGTEAFF
TRBV19	NA	14	TRBJ1-5	NA	TGTGCCAGTAGTCAACAGAATAGCAATCAGCCCCAGCATTTT	CASSQQNSNQPQHF
TRBV5-4	once	15	TRBJ1-3	TRBD1	TGTGCCAGCAGCCTGGACAGGGCGTCTGGAAACACCATATATTTT	CASSLDRASGNTIYF
TRBV4-3	once	18	TRBJ1-3	NA	TGCGCCAGCAGCCAAGTTTGGTCTAAACAGGGTTTTGGAAACACCATATATTTT	CASSQVWSKQGFGNTIYF
TRBV6-5	NA	12	TRBJ2-3	NA	TGTGCCAGCCGGGACTTCACAGATACGCAGTATTTT	CASRDFTDTQYF
TRBV3-1/TRBV3-2	NA	15	TRBJ2-7	TRBD1	TGTGCCAGCAGCCAAGTGGACAGGGGGGACTACGAGCAGTACTTC	CASSQVDRGDYEQYF
TRBV20-1	NA	14	TRBJ2-2	TRBD1	TGCAGTGCTAGTCGGACAGGCGGGACCGGGGAGCTGTTTTTT	CSASRTGGTGELFF
TRBV3-1/TRBV3-2	NA	14	TRBJ2-7	NA	TGTGCCAGCAGCCGTCGAGGGCAAGGCTACGAGCAGTACTTC	CASSRRGQGYEQYF
TRBV27	NA	14	TRBJ2-7	TRBD1	TGTGCCAGCAGTTTGGCCGACAGGGGGCTCGAGCAGTACTTC	CASSLADRGLEQYF
TRBV24-1	NA	11	TRBJ2-1	TRBD2	TGTGCCACCCGGGGGGGAAATGAGCAGTTCTTC	CATRGGNEQFF
TRBV18	NA	14	TRBJ2-2	NA	TGTGCCAGCTCACCACCCCCGGACACCGGGGAGCTGTTTTTT	CASSPPPDTGELFF
TRBV14	NA	15	TRBJ1-1	TRBD1	TGTGCCAGCAGCCTCACCGGGACAGGAAGCACTGAAGCTTTCTTT	CASSLTGTGSTEAFF
TRBV11-3	NA	15	TRBJ2-6	NA	TGTGCCAGCAGCCAGACGGGTACTGGGGCCAACGTCCTGACTTTC	CASSQTGTGANVLTF
TRBV28	NA	16	TRBJ2-1	NA	TGTGCCAGCAGTTTGACAGGTCCTGGCGTTAACAATGAGCAGTTCTTC	CASSLTGPGVNNEQFF
TRBV4-3	NA	15	TRBJ1-2	TRBD1	TGCGCCAGCAGCCAAGAGTATGACAGGGACATAGGCTACACCTTC	CASSQEYDRDIGYTF
TRBV19	NA	12	TRBJ2-5	NA	TGTGCCAGTAGTTTTCCCAGAGAGACCCAGTACTTC	CASSFPRETQYF
TRBV28	NA	14	TRBJ1-2	TRBD1	TGTGCCAGCAGTCAAGCACAGGGGAACTATGGCTACACCTTC	CASSQAQGNYGYTF
TRBV28	NA	16	TRBJ2-7	NA	TGTGCCAGCAGTAACACTAGGCGGGCCGATCGGTACGAGCAGTACTTC	CASSNTRRADRYEQYF
TRBV3-1/TRBV3-2	once	16	TRBJ2-1	NA	TGTGCCAGCAGCCAAGATACGGGAATCTCCTACAATGAGCAGTTCTTC	CASSQDTGISYNEQFF
TRBV28	NA	16	TRBJ1-1	TRBD1	TGTGCCAGCAGTTTAGGCGGGACAGGGGGCAACACTGAAGCTTTCTTT	CASSLGGTGGNTEAFF
TRBV15	NA	15	TRBJ2-7	NA	TGTGCCACCAGCAGAGCGGGGTCGAGCTCCTACGAGCAGTACTTC	CATSRAGSSSYEQYF
TRBV29-1	NA	16	TRBJ1-1	TRBD1	TGCAGCGTTGAAGACTTTTTAGGGGGCGCGGGAACTGAAGCTTTCTTT	CSVEDFLGGAGTEAFF
TRBV5-4	NA	17	TRBJ2-1	TRBD2	TGTGCCAGCAGCCCCCGGACTAGCGGGAGGGCCCACCATGAGCAGTTCTTC	CASSPRTSGRAHHEQFF
TRBV4-2	once	14	TRBJ2-2	NA	TGTGCCAGCAGCCAAGACACGAACACCGGGGAGCTGTTTTTT	CASSQDTNTGELFF
TRBV7-8	NA	12	TRBJ2-7	TRBD2	TGTGCCAGCAGCAATAGCGGGAGCGAGCAGTACTTC	CASSNSGSEQYF
TRBV19	NA	14	TRBJ1-2	NA	TGTGCCAGCAGATCGGACCCCGGGATCTATGGCTACACCTTC	CASRSDPGIYGYTF
TRBV7-8	NA	14	TRBJ1-6	TRBD1	TGTGCCAGCAGCTTGACAGGGATGGATTCACCCCTCCACTTT	CASSLTGMDSPLHF
TRBV7-3	few	13	TRBJ1-1	NA	TGTGCCAGCAGCTATACAGGGAACACTGAAGCTTTCTTT	CASSYTGNTEAFF
TRBV27	once	15	TRBJ2-1	TRBD2	TGTGCCAGCAGTGCCGGGACTAGCGGGAGAAATGAGCAGTTCTTC	CASSAGTSGRNEQFF
TRBV6-2/TRBV6-3	NA	17	TRBJ2-1	NA	TGTGCCAGCAGTTACCCCTTTACGGGAGTGCACATGGATGAGCAGTTCTTC	CASSYPFTGVHMDEQFF
TRBV7-2	NA	15	TRBJ2-5	TRBD1	TGTGCCAGCAGTGACAGGGGCTTGGGGGGAGAGACCCAGTACTTC	CASSDRGLGGETQYF
TRBV2	NA	15	TRBJ1-5	TRBD1	TGTGCCAGCAGTGAAGGGGGACAGAGATCCCAGCCCCAGCATTTT	CASSEGGQRSQPQHF
TRBV6-5	NA	13	TRBJ1-2	NA	TGTGCCAGCAGTCCAGGGTCAAACTATGGCTACACCTTC	CASSPGSNYGYTF
TRBV9	NA	14	TRBJ2-7	NA	TGTGCCAGCAGCCCTCGGGACTGGACTTACGAGCAGTACTTC	CASSPRDWTYEQYF
TRBV4-3	NA	16	TRBJ2-7	TRBD1	TGCGCCAGCAGCCGGGGACAGGGTGGGGGAATCTGGGAGCAGTACTTC	CASSRGQGGGIWEQYF
TRBV4-3	NA	12	TRBJ2-1	NA	TGCGCCAGCAGCCAAGAATTCGGTGAGCAGTTCTTC	CASSQEFGEQFF
TRBV5-1	NA	16	TRBJ2-2	NA	TGCGCCAGCAGCTTGGATGGGAGTTTGCACACCGGGGAGCTGTTTTTT	CASSLDGSLHTGELFF
TRBV7-9	NA	13	TRBJ1-2	NA	TGTGCCAGCAGCCCCCGAGAAGGAGGAGGCTACACCTTC	CASSPREGGGYTF
TRBV6-5	once	15	TRBJ1-1	NA	TGTGCCAGCAGCCTCGGGGTCAGGGGAGAAACTGAAGCTTTCTTT	CASSLGVRGETEAFF
TRBV7-8	NA	13	TRBJ2-7	TRBD1	TGTGCCAGCAGCACAGGGACAGGGGCCGAGCAGTACTTC	CASSTGTGAEQYF
TRBV4-1	NA	16	TRBJ1-2	NA	TGCGCCAGCAGCCAAGATTTGGGGGGGCTAAGCTATGGCTACACCTTC	CASSQDLGGLSYGYTF
TRBV3-1/TRBV3-2	NA	12	TRBJ2-7	NA	TGTGCCAGCAGCCGCTCGGGCTACGAGCAGTACTTC	CASSRSGYEQYF
TRBV10-3	once	16	TRBJ2-1	TRBD1	TGTGCCATCAGGGGGGGACAGGGTGAGTCCTACAATGAGCAGTTCTTC	CAIRGGQGESYNEQFF
TRBV28	NA	15	TRBJ2-7	TRBD1	TGTGCCAGCAGTCCCCATGAACAGGGGACCTACGAGCAGTACTTC	CASSPHEQGTYEQYF
TRBV21-1	once	16	TRBJ2-2	NA	TGTGCCAGCAGCGGTCCGGGACAGGGTCTCCCCGGGGAGCTGTTTTTT	CASSGPGQGLPGELFF
TRBV2	once	11	TRBJ2-5	NA	TGTGCCAGCAGAACAGAAGAGACCCAGTACTTC	CASRTEETQYF
TRBV6-2/TRBV6-3	NA	14	TRBJ1-1	TRBD1	TGTGCCAGCAACCCTGACAGGGGGCGGACTGAAGCTTTCTTT	CASNPDRGRTEAFF
TRBV3-1/TRBV3-2	few	14	TRBJ1-2	TRBD1	TGTGCCAGCAGCCCGCGACAGGGGGCTCGTGGCTACACCTTC	CASSPRQGARGYTF